This T cell receptor (beta chain) was recovered during a study of shared clonotypes between healthy human individuals. Study outcomes and limitations: When naive CD4 clonotypes were compared across a few donors, 4% to 5.5% were shared. There were few donors, and this limited the genetic and exposure-history diversity represented. Among non-shared clonotypes, generation probabilities were lower than among those shared by all four donors.

The V end was cut by 6 bases, the J end by 0 bases, with 9 bases between. Germline CDR1 reads MNHNS; CDR2 reads SASEGT. This CDR3 is built from 14 residues. How the authors handled the data: In the immunoSEQ data, sequences were junction-only and lacked quality scores, so filtering differed. Produced via immunoSEQ multiplex PCR; TCRdb's table is partial and in-frame only. That table supplies the V and J calls and clone size; D and trimming were determined from the DNA. The sample holds about 2.4 million clones, around 90% seen once. Remarks on this clone: Its target is not known.

The chain has TRBV6-1 and TRBJ1-3; D ambiguous. This receptor was identified in a man younger than 35 in good health. Sequenced sample: naive CD4+ T cells sorted from blood. Subset indicated: CD45RA+ positively selected. The DNA for the CDR3 is TGTGCCAGCAGAGGCGGCCTCTCTGGAAACACCATATATTTT. This encodes CASRGGLSGNTIYF.